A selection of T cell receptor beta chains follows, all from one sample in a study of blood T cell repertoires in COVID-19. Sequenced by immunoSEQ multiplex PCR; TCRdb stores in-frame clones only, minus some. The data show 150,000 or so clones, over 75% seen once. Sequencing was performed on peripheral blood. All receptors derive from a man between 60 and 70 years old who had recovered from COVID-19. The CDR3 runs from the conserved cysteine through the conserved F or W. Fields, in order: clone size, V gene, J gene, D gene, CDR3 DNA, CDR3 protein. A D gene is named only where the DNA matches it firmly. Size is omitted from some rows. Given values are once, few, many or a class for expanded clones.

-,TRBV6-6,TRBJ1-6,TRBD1,TGTGCCAGCAGTTATTCCGACAGGGATAATTCACCCCTCCACTTT,CASSYSDRDNSPLHF
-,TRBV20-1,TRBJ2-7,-,TGCAGTGCTACGGGGTATGGGGAGCAGTACTTC,CSATGYGEQYF
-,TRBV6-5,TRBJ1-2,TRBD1,TGTGCCAGCAGTTCAGGGGGCTGGGGCTACACCTTC,CASSSGGWGYTF
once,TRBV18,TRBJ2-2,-,TGTGCCAGCTCACCACTGGGCCCAGGCTCAACGGCCGGGGAGCTGTTTTTT,CASSPLGPGSTAGELFF
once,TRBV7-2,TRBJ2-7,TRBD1,TGTGCCAGCAGCTTAGGGGGGACAGGGGTTATGTACGAGCAGTACTTC,CASSLGGTGVMYEQYF
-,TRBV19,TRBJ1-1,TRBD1,TGTGCCAGTATAAGTTTCAGTGTAGACAGGGGGGGAACTGAAGCTTTCTTT,CASISFSVDRGGTEAFF
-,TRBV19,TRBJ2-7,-,TGTGCCAGTAGTATAGCCGCGACAGTTTACTTC,CASSIAATVYF
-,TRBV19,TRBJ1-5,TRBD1,TGTGCCAGTAGTACCGAAGGACAGGGAAAGCATCAGCCCCAGCATTTT,CASSTEGQGKHQPQHF
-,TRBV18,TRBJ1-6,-,TGTGCCAGCTCGAAAGGACAGATTGAGGCCCTCCACTTT,CASSKGQIEALHF
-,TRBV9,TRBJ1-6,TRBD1,TGTGCCAGCAGCGGCCAGGGGGCAGATTCACCCCTCCACTTT,CASSGQGADSPLHF
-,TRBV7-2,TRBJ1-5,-,TGTGCCAGCAGCTTAGTTTCGTATAGCAATCAGCCCCAGCATTTT,CASSLVSYSNQPQHF
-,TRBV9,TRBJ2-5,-,TGTGCCAGCAGCCCCGCCTCGGTGGAGACCCAGTACTTC,CASSPASVETQYF
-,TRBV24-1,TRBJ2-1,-,TGTGCCACCAGCCCTAGCGAGTCGGCAATCAATGAGCAGTTCTTC,CATSPSESAINEQFF
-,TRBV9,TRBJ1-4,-,TGTGCCAGCAGCCCCGAAGGCGGACTTAATGAAAAACTGTTTTTT,CASSPEGGLNEKLFF
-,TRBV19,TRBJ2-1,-,TGTGCCAGTAGTATTCCCCTGGGCGATGAGCAGTTCTTC,CASSIPLGDEQFF
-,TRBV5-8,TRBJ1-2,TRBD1,TGTGCCAGCAGCTCGGGGACAGGGGTAAGGGCAGGCGGCTACACCTTC,CASSSGTGVRAGGYTF
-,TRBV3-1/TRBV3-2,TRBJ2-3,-,TGTGCCAGCAGCCAAGATTATTCCTCCCCGCAGTATTTT,CASSQDYSSPQYF
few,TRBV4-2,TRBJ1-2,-,TGTGCCAGCAGCCAAGAAATCCGTTCCTATGGCTACACCTTC,CASSQEIRSYGYTF
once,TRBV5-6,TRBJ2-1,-,TGTGCCAGCAGCCTCGGGACTTTCAATGAGCAGTTCTTC,CASSLGTFNEQFF
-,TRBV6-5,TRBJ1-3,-,TGTGCCAGCAGCCTCCAGGGGCCCTCTGGAAACACCATATATTTT,CASSLQGPSGNTIYF
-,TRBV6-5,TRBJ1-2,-,TGTGCCAGCAGCCTTGCCGGGGGGGGCTACACCTTC,CASSLAGGGYTF
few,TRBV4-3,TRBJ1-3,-,TGCGCCAGCAGCCAAAACTTAAACCGTGGAAACACCATATATTTT,CASSQNLNRGNTIYF
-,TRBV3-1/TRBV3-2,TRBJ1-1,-,TGTGCCAGCAGCCTCGAGAATAGGAGAGAAGCTTTCTTT,CASSLENRREAFF
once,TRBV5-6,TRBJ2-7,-,TGTGCCAGCAGCTTGGTATCTTCCGTCTCCTACGAGCAGTACTTC,CASSLVSSVSYEQYF
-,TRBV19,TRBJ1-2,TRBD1,TGTGCCAGTAGTCGCCGGACAGGGGTCTACACCTTC,CASSRRTGVYTF
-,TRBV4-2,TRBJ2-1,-,TGTGCCAGCAGCCAGGGGGGTAGCTCCTACAATGAGCAGTTCTTC,CASSQGGSSYNEQFF
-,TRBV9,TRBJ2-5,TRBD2,TGTGCCAGCACCGAAGGGATTGGCGGGGGACGAGAGACCCAGTACTTC,CASTEGIGGGRETQYF
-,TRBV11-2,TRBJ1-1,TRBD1,TGTGCCAGCAGCTTCACAGGGGTTATTGACACTGAAGCTTTCTTT,CASSFTGVIDTEAFF
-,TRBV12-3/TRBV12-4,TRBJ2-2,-,TGTGCCAGCAGCACAGACACGTCCGGGGAGCTGTTTTTT,CASSTDTSGELFF
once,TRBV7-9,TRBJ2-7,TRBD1,TGTGCCAGCAGCTCCGGACAGGACCTTGTAGGCGAGCAGTACTTC,CASSSGQDLVGEQYF
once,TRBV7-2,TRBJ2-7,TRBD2,TGTGCCAGCAGCCCTTGGAGCGGGAACTCCTACGAGCAGTACTTC,CASSPWSGNSYEQYF
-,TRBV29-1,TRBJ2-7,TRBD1,TGCAGCGTTGCCCCCGGGACAGGGTTTAACGAGCAGTACTTC,CSVAPGTGFNEQYF
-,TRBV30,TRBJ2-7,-,TGTGCCTGGTCACGGGGTTCCTACGAGCAGTACTTC,CAWSRGSYEQYF
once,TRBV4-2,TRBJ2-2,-,TGTGCCAGCAGCCAAGGAATCGGTGACACCGGGGAGCTGTTTTTT,CASSQGIGDTGELFF
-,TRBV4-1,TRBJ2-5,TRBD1,TGCGCCAGCAGCCAAGATGATTCGGGACAGGGAGAGACCCAGTACTTC,CASSQDDSGQGETQYF
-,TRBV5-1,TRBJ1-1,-,TGCGCCAGCAGTATATCAGGGTCAGTAAACACTGAAGCTTTCTTT,CASSISGSVNTEAFF
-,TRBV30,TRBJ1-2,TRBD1,TGTGCCTGGAGGAATCTCGGGACAGGGGGAGACGGTGGCTACACCTTC,CAWRNLGTGGDGGYTF
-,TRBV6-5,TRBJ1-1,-,TGTGCCAGCAGTTACGGCACCGAAGAAGCTTTCTTT,CASSYGTEEAFF
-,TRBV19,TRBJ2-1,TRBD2,TGTGCCAGTAGTATTCTGACTAGCGGGGGGGCGAATGAGCAGTTCTTC,CASSILTSGGANEQFF
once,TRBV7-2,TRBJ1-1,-,TGTGCCAGCAGCTTCTCGGGGGCTGAAGCTTTCTTT,CASSFSGAEAFF
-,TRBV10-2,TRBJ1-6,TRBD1,TGCGCCACGAGACAGGGAGGTAATTCACCCCTCCACTTT,CATRQGGNSPLHF
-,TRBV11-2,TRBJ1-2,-,TGTGCCAGCAGCTTAGATCTTGAGGGCATATATGGCTACACCTTC,CASSLDLEGIYGYTF
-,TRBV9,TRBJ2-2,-,TGTGCCAGCAGCGTAATGCAGGGAGGAGCCGGGGAGCTGTTTTTT,CASSVMQGGAGELFF
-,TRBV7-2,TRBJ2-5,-,TGTGCCAGCAGCGGGGGGGCGGAGACCCAGTACTTC,CASSGGAETQYF
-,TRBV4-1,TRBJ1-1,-,TGCGCCAGCAGCCAAGGGCAGGGGAAGGACACTGAAGCTTTCTTT,CASSQGQGKDTEAFF
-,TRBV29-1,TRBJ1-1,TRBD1,TGCGGGGACAGACTGGGCACTGAAGCTTTCTTT,CGDRLGTEAFF
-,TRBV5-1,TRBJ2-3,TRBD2,TGCGCCAGCAGATTACTAGCGGTCACAGATACGCAGTATTTT,CASRLLAVTDTQYF
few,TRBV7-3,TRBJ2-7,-,TGTGCCAGCAGCTTCCAGGGTGATCGTTACGAGCAGTACTTC,CASSFQGDRYEQYF
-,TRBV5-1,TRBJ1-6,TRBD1,TGCGCCAGCAGCGGGGGACAGGCCAGCTCCTATAATTCACCCCTCCACTTT,CASSGGQASSYNSPLHF
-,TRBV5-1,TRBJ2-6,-,TGCGCCAGCAGCTCCGTGCAGGGAGGGGCCAACGTCCTGACTTTC,CASSSVQGGANVLTF
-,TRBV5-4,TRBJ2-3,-,TGTGCCAGCAGCTTGGAAGGGGATAATGCGCAGTATTTT,CASSLEGDNAQYF
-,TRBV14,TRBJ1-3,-,TGTGCCAGCAGCCAAGTTCATGGAAACACCATATATTTT,CASSQVHGNTIYF
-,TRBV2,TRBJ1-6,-,TGTGCCAGCAGTGGACAAGCTACTAATTCACCCCTCCACTTT,CASSGQATNSPLHF
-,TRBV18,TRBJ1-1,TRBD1,TGTGCCAGCTCACCGACAGGGTCCGCTGAAGCTTTCTTT,CASSPTGSAEAFF
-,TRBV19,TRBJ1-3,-,TGTGCCAGTACCCTTGGAATGACAGTTGGAAACACCATATATTTT,CASTLGMTVGNTIYF
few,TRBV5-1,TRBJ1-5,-,TGCGCCAGCAGCCTCTGGTCAAGAGAGAGCAATCAGCCCCAGCATTTT,CASSLWSRESNQPQHF